This T cell receptor beta chain is drawn from a study of neurological immune-mediated disorders. Study-level points and caveats: Clinical and MRI features did not associate with the cluster found in multiple sclerosis patients. Phylogenetic grouping assigned the repertoires of 18 of 34 multiple sclerosis patients to a single related-CDR3 cluster, which may represent a signature.

It was by 5'RACE with 10-nucleotide random UMIs that the cDNA was made. MiXCR, run by TCRdb on the 5' RACE reads, gives a single entry per CDR3 protein. The sample lists roughly 47,000 distinct CDR3 sequences, 4.5% occurring once. The unsorted libraries originated from 2 million PBMCs kept at -80 C. This clonotype was detected many times. The antigen is unknown. CDR3 length equals 14 residues. V shed 5 bases and J shed 5 bases, with 15 bases lying between them. The V gene is TRBV12-3 or TRBV12-4, the J gene TRBJ2-5; either TRBD1 or TRBD2 may supply D (6 bases each). Sequencing was carried out using PBMCs. The sequence was obtained from a woman aged 55-69 years with multiple sclerosis. Here the CDR3 reads CASSLRGAWETQYF. The CDR3 DNA is TGTGCCAGCAGTCTGAGGGGGGCGTGGGAGACCCAGTACTTC.